The 5 T cell receptor beta chains in this list originate from one sample, sequenced in a study of sequential checkpoint blockade in melanoma. The table came from immunoSEQ multiplex PCR; TCRdb's copy has only in-frame clones and leaves some out. The top ten clones hold around 7.6% of a sample with over 10,000 clones, over 65% of them seen once. Sample treatment: randomized to nivolumab then ipilimumab (arm A) or the reverse (arm B). The sample in question was CD8+ T cells sorted from blood (inferred from file names), obtained from a patient given nivolumab and ipilimumab in sequence. The receptors derive from a human donor with melanoma.

This chain connects TRBV29-1 to TRBJ2-3; D possibly corresponds to TRBD2 (6 bases). CDR3 length: 14 amino acids. Germline V CDR1 and CDR2: SQVTM, ANQGSEA. V shed 6 bases and J shed 6 bases, with 19 bases lying between them. CDR3 bases: TGCAGCGTCGGGGCGGGGAAGGTCGCGGATACGCAGTATTTT. Its translation: CSVGAGKVADTQYF.

This chain links TRBV28 with TRBJ1-4; D gene ambiguous. The CDR3 runs 16 residues. The germline V and J ends were trimmed by 6 bases and 0 bases, with 14 bases remaining between them. Per the germline V gene, CDR1 is MDHEN and CDR2 is SYDVKM. CDR3 in DNA: TGTGCCAGCAGCCTGACAATCTTCGCAACTAATGAAAAACTGTTTTTT. This encodes CASSLTIFATNEKLFF.

V usage is TRBV5-1 and J usage is TRBJ2-7, with a possible D match to TRBD2 (5 bases). Germline V gene lookup returns CDR1 SGHRS and CDR2 YFSETQ. The CDR3 runs to 13 residues. Trimming removed 3 bases from V and 3 bases from J, with 10 bases in between. CDR3 bases: TGCGCCAGCAGCTCTTCTAGCCACTACGAGCAGTACTTC. Amino acids: CASSSSSHYEQYF. Using reference TRBV5-1 and TRBJ2-7 for the parts outside the CDR3, the full variable domain is KAGVTQTPRYLIKTRGQQVTLSCSPISGHRSVSWYQQTPGQGLQFLFEYFSETQRNKGNFPGRFSGRQFSNSRSEMNVSTLELGDSALYLCASSSSSHYEQYFGPGTRLTVT.

This sequence joins TRBV4-1 and TRBJ2-3, with a possible D match to TRBD2 (5 bases). CDR1 is MGHRA, CDR2 YSYEKL, per germline. This CDR3 is 12 amino acids long. Trimming took off 4 bases at V and 6 bases at J, with 8 bases between the two ends. DNA for the CDR3: TGCGCCAGCAGCCCGGAGGAGGATACGCAGTATTTT. It codes for CASSPEEDTQYF.

The rearrangement joins TRBV6-4 to TRBJ2-1, with 7 bases lining up with TRBD1. CDR1 is MRHNA and CDR2 is SNTAGT in the germline V gene. V lost 8 bases and J lost 15; bases outside the gene matches: 19. CDR3 length equals 14 residues. CDR3 amino acids: CASEDTTGRSPLFF. CDR3 DNA: TGTGCCAGCGAAGATACGACAGGGCGGAGCCCCCTGTTCTTC.